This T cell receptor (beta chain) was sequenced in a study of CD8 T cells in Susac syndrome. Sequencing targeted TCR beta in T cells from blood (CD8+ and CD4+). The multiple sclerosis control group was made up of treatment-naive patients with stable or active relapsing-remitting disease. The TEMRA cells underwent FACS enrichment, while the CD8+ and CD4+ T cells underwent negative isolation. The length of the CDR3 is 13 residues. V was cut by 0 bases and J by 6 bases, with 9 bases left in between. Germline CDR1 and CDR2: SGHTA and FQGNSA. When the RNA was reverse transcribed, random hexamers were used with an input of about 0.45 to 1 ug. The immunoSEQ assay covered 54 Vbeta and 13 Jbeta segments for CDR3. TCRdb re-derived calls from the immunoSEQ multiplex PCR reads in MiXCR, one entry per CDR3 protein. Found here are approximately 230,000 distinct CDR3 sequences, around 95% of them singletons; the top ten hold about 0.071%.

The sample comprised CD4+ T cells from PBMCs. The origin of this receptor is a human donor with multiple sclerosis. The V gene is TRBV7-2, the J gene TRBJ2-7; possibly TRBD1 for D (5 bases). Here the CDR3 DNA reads TGTGCCAGCAGCTTAGCAGGGGTAAGCGAGCAGTACGTC. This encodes CASSLAGVSEQYV.